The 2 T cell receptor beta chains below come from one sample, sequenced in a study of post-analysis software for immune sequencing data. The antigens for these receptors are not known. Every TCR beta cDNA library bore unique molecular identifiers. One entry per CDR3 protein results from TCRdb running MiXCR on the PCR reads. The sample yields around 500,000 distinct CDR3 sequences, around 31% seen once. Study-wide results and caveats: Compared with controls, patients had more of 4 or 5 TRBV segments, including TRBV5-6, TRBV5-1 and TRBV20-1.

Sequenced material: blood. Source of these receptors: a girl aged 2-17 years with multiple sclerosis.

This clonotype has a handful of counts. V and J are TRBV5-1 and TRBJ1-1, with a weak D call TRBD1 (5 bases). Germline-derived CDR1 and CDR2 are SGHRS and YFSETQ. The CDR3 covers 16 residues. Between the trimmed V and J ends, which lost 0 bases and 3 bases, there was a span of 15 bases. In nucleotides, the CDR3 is TGCGCCAGCAGCTTGGCCAGGGTGGGCCCCGACACTGAAGCTTTCTTT. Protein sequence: CASSLARVGPDTEAFF.

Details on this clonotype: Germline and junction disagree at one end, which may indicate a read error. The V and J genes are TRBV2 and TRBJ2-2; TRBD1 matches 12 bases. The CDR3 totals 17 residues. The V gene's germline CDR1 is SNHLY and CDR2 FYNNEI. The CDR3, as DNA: TGTGCCAGCAGTTCACCGGGACAGGGGGCGGGCACCGGGGAGCGGTTTTTT. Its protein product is CASSSPGQGAGTGERFF.